This TCR beta chain was profiled in a study of cytomegalovirus exposure and HLA in healthy donors. 13 Jbeta primers and 60 Vbeta primers were used for the PCR. The assay was immunoSEQ multiplex PCR, and TCRdb's table has in-frame clones only and misses some. The profile shows about 98,000 clones, around 74% of them singletons. Study-wide points: Investigators reported 150 to 200 TCR beta chains as tied to cytomegalovirus. A few CMV-associated chains were confirmed in vitro to be specific for CMV antigens.

This clone was observed a few times. Its specificity is not known. Germline-derived CDR1 and CDR2 are SEHNR and FQNEAQ (reference sequence). V lost 5 bases to trimming and J lost 3 bases; unmatched junction nucleotides: 8. CDR3 length: 16 residues. The receptor comes from a male donor in good health and CMV-seronegative. This sequence joins TRBV7-9 and TRBJ2-1; 9 bases align to TRBD1. Sequencing was carried out using PBMCs. CDR3 bases: TGTGCCAGCAGCGCAGGGACAGGGAAAAACTACAATGAGCAGTTCTTC. Protein product: CASSAGTGKNYNEQFF. The full variable domain, with the rest looked up from reference TRBV7-9 and TRBJ2-1, is DTGVSQNPRHKITKRGQNVTFRCDPISEHNRLYWYRQTLGQGPEFLTYFQNEAQLEKSRLLSDRFSAERPKGSFSTLEIQRTEQGDSAMYLCASSAGTGKNYNEQFFGPGTRLTVL.